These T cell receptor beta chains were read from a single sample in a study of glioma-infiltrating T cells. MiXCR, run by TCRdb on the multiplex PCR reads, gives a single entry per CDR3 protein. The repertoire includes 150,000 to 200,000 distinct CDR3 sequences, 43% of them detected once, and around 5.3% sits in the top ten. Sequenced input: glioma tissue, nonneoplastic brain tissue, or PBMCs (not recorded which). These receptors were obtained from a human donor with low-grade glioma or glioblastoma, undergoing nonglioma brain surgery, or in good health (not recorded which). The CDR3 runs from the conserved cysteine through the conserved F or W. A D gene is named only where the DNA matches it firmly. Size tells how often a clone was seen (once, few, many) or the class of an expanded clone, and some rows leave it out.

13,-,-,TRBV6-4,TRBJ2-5,CARKGPNQETQYF,TGTGCCAGAAAGGGACCGAACCAAGAGACCCAGTACTTC
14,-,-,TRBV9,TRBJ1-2,CASSAEGIYYGYTF,TGTGCCAGCAGCGCGGAAGGGATCTACTATGGCTACACCTTC
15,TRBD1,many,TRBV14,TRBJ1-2,CASSQAHGTGDGYTF,TGTGCCAGCAGTCAAGCCCACGGGACAGGGGATGGCTACACCTTC
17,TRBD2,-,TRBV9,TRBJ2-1,CASSPTSSGRSYNEQFF,TGTGCCAGCAGCCCGACTTCGTCCGGGAGGTCCTACAATGAGCAGTTCTTC
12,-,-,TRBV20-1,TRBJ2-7,CSADGSSYEQYF,TGCAGTGCCGATGGCAGCTCCTATGAGCAGTACTTC
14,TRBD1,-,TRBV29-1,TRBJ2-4,CSVVPDRVKNIQYF,TGCAGCGTTGTCCCGGACAGGGTGAAAAACATTCAGTACTTC
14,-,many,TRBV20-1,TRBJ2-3,CSAATGLSTDTQYF,TGCAGTGCTGCTACAGGGCTGAGCACAGATACGCAGTATTTT
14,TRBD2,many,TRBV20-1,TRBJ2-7,CSASAGTSDYEQYF,TGCAGTGCTAGCGCCGGGACTAGCGATTACGAGCAGTACTTC
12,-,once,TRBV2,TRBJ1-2,CASRRWPRGFTF,TGTGCCAGCAGAAGGTGGCCCCGAGGCTTCACCTTC
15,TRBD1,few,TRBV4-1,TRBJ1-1,CASSQEGQGATGAFF,TGCGCCAGCAGCCAAGAGGGACAGGGGGCAACGGGAGCTTTCTTT
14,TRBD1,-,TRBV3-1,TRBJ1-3,CASRDRVAGNTIYF,TGTGCCAGCAGGGACAGGGTAGCCGGAAACACCATATATTTT
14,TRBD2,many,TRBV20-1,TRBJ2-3,CSAKKREVSDTQYF,TGCAGTGCTAAAAAGCGGGAGGTATCAGATACGCAGTATTTT
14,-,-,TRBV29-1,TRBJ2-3,CSVHRDVGTDTQYF,TGCAGCGTGCACAGGGATGTGGGCACAGATACGCAGTATTTT
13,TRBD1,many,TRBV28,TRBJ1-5,CASRQGMDQPQHF,TGTGCCAGTAGACAGGGTATGGATCAGCCCCAGCATTTT
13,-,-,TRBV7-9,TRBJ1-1,CASSQQENTEAFF,TGTGCCAGCTCCCAACAAGAGAACACTGAAGCTTTCTTT
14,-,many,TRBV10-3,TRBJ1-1,CAIRQAGGNTEAFF,TGTGCCATCAGACAGGCCGGGGGGAACACTGAAGCTTTCTTT
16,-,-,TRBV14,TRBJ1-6,CASSQGRGIVDSPLHF,TGTGCCAGCAGCCAAGGAAGAGGAATTGTTGATTCACCCCTCCACTTT
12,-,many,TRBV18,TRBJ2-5,CASSPKRETQYF,TGTGCCAGCTCACCAAAAAGAGAGACCCAGTACTTC
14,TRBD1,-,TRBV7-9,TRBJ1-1,CASSLGTGLTEAFF,TGTGCCAGCAGCTTGGGGACAGGGCTCACTGAAGCTTTCTTT
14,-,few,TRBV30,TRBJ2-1,CAQDSGSSYNEQFF,TGTGCCCAGGATAGCGGAAGCTCCTACAATGAGCAGTTCTTC
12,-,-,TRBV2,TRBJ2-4,CASWVAKNIEYF,TGTGCCAGCTGGGTAGCCAAAAACATTGAGTACTTC
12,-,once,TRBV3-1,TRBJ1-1,CASSQGHTEAFF,TGTGCCAGCAGCCAAGGGCACACTGAAGCTTTCTTT
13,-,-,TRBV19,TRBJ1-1,CARSRTENTEAFF,TGTGCCAGAAGTAGGACAGAGAACACTGAAGCTTTCTTT
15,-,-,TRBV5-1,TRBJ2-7,CASSDRTSGGNEQYF,TGCGCCAGCAGCGACCGGACAAGCGGAGGTAACGAGCAGTACTTC
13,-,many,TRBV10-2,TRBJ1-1,CASSESRGTEAFF,TGCGCCAGCAGTGAGTCCAGGGGTACTGAAGCTTTCTTT
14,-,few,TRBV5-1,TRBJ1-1,CTSSLAGTNTEAFF,TGCACCAGCAGCTTGGCCGGGACGAACACTGAAGCTTTCTTT
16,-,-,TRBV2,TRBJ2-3,CASRDRGGGGTDTQYF,TGTGCCAGCAGAGACAGAGGGGGGGGTGGCACAGATACGCAGTATTTT
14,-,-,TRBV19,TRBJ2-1,CASRRDLTHNEQFF,TGTGCCAGTCGCCGGGACCTGACCCACAATGAGCAGTTCTTC
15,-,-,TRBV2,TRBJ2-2,CASSPRGANTGELFF,TGTGCCAGCAGTCCAAGGGGGGCGAACACCGGGGAGCTGTTTTTT
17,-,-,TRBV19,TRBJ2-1,CASSIGASSVAYNEQFF,TGTGCCAGTAGTATAGGCGCTAGTAGTGTCGCCTACAATGAGCAGTTCTTC
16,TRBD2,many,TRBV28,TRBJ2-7,CASSLASTSGTYEQYF,TGTGCCAGCAGTTTAGCCTCGACTAGCGGTACCTACGAGCAGTACTTC
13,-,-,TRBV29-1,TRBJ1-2,CSVVAGYNYGYTF,TGCAGCGTTGTCGCAGGCTATAACTATGGCTACACCTTC
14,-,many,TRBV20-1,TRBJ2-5,CSARGRVGQPTQYF,TGCAGTGCTAGGGGCCGGGTGGGCCAACCGACCCAGTACTTC
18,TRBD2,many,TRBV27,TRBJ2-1,CASITPCTRTSGLNEQFF,TGTGCCAGCATCACCCCCTGTACCAGGACTAGTGGTCTCAATGAGCAGTTCTTC
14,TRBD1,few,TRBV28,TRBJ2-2,CASGQGSNTGELFF,TGTGCCAGCGGACAGGGGTCGAACACCGGGGAGCTGTTTTTT
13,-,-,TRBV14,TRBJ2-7,CASSPISSYEQYF,TGTGCCAGCAGCCCCATTAGCTCCTACGAGCAGTACTTC
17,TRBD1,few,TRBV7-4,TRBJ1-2,CASSSRDRELFYYGYTF,TGTGCCAGCAGCTCCCGGGACAGGGAGCTATTTTACTATGGCTACACCTTC
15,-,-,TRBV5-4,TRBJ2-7,CASSFLGRRSYEQYF,TGTGCCAGCAGCTTCCTGGGCAGAAGATCCTACGAGCAGTACTTC
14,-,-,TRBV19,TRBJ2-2,CASRKGHYTGELFF,TGTGCCAGTAGGAAGGGACACTACACCGGGGAGCTGTTTTTT
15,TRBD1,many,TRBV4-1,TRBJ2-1,CASSQDLTGANEQFF,TGCGCCAGCAGCCAAGATCTCACAGGGGCGAATGAGCAGTTCTTC
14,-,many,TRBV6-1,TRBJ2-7,CASSPSASSYEQYF,TGTGCCAGCAGCCCTAGCGCGAGCTCCTACGAGCAGTACTTC
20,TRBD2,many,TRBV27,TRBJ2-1,CASSPVAGGTTETSYNEQFF,TGTGCCAGCAGTCCCGTAGCGGGAGGGACGACAGAGACCTCCTACAATGAGCAGTTCTTC
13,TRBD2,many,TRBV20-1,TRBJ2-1,CSAGGRGDNEQFF,TGCAGTGCTGGGGGGCGGGGGGACAATGAGCAGTTCTTC
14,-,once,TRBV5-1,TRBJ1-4,CGSSWTATNEKLFF,TGCGGCAGCAGTTGGACAGCAACTAATGAAAAACTGTTTTTT
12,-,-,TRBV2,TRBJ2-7,CASSERPYEQYF,TGTGCCAGCAGTGAAAGACCCTACGAGCAGTACTTC
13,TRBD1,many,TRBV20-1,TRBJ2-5,CSATGTGEETQYF,TGCAGTGCTACCGGGACAGGCGAAGAGACCCAGTACTTC
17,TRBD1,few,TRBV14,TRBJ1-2,CASSPGRRDSLNYGYTF,TGTGCCAGCAGCCCAGGTCGGCGGGACAGCCTTAACTATGGCTACACCTTC
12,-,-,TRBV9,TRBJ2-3,CASSVDRSTQYF,TGTGCCAGCAGCGTAGACAGGAGTACGCAGTATTTT
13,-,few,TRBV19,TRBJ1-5,CASSKDLNQPQHF,TGTGCCAGTAGCAAGGACTTAAATCAGCCCCAGCATTTT
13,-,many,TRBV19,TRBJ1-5,CASTGGGNQPQHF,TGTGCCAGTACTGGCGGCGGGAATCAGCCCCAGCATTTT
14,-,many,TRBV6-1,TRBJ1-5,CASSDTPSNQPQHF,TGTGCCAGCAGTGATACACCTAGCAATCAGCCCCAGCATTTT
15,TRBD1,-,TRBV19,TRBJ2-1,CASSKPRGTYSEQFF,TGTGCCAGTAGTAAACCCAGGGGGACCTACAGTGAGCAGTTCTTC
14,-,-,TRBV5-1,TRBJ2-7,CASSLAQGYSEQYF,TGCGCCAGCAGCTTGGCACAGGGTTATAGCGAGCAGTACTTC
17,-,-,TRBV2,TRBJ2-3,CAIIGDLLPVGTDTQYF,TGTGCCATCATCGGGGATCTACTCCCGGTGGGCACAGATACCCAGTATTTT
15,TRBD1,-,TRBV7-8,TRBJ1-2,CASRLGTGGVYGYTF,TGTGCCAGCAGGTTAGGCACAGGGGGCGTCTATGGCTACACCTTT
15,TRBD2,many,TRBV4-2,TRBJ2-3,CASSPGGLVTDTQYF,TGTGCCAGCAGCCCCGGAGGACTAGTTACAGATACGCAGTATTTT
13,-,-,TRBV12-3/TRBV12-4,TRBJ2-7,CASSLSQFAEQYF,TGTGCCAGCAGTTTAAGTCAGTTTGCCGAGCAGTACTTC